This T cell receptor beta chain was captured by sequencing in a study of T cell changes during pregnancy in multiple sclerosis. Repertoires were generated with immunoSEQ multiplex PCR, while TCRdb's copy carries only in-frame clones and drops some. The sample yields 30,000 to 40,000 clones, under 95% seen once. V dropped 6 bases and J dropped 6; count of bases not matched to a gene: 6. This CDR3 has 13 amino acids. Germline loops: CDR1 LNHDA, CDR2 SQIVND (reference sequence). V usage is TRBV19 and J usage is TRBJ1-2; 8 bases are shared with TRBD1. This TCR came from a female donor in good health, enrolled as a control in a pregnancy study. The material was CD4+ T cells from peripheral blood mononuclear cells, obtained in the third trimester of pregnancy. CDR3 region: CASSQDRAHGYTF. The DNA of the CDR3 is TGTGCCAGTAGCCAGGACAGGGCCCATGGCTACACCTTC.